This TCR beta chain was profiled in a study of blood T cell repertoires in COVID-19. At the level of the study: Both acute and convalescent COVID-19 samples were obtained from the United States, Italy and Spain.

With regard to this clone: The same CDR3 also results from other DNA sequences found in this sample.

This table comes from immunoSEQ multiplex PCR, and its TCRdb copy is limited to in-frame clones, with some not included. The repertoire consists of more than 90,000 clones, with about 70% occurring once and the leading ten covering approximately 25%. Germline-derived CDR1 and CDR2 are SGHRS and YFSETQ. V dropped 0 bases and J dropped 2; count of bases not matched to a gene: 0. The CDR3 has 14 amino acids. The material sequenced was peripheral blood. V is TRBV5-1 and J is TRBJ2-7; 9 bases agree with TRBD1. The TCR was taken from a woman aged 55-75 years in a cohort sampled during active or convalescent COVID-19. The CDR3 loop reads CASSLGQGAYEQYF. The CDR3 DNA reads TGCGCCAGCAGCTTGGGACAGGGGGCCTACGAGCAGTACTTC.